This T cell receptor beta chain was identified in a study of beta chain features in type 1 diabetes listed by TCRdb under 2018. Looking at the study overall: Mean age, gender distribution, total cell number and subset yield did not differ between patients and healthy donors. Across all samples, 90 million to 130 million sorted cells were examined, and cell number per subset correlated strongly with RNA yield. In the study, recently diagnosed type 1 diabetes patients and matched healthy donors were compared on the TCRB repertoires of their sorted circulating CD4+ T cell subsets. Regulatory and stem cell-like memory subsets were obtained from only 8 patients and about eight healthy donors, while naive and central memory subsets were obtained from all 28 donors. Results the study describes overall, beyond this receptor: At VDJ recombination sites, patients with type 1 diabetes made fewer insertions and deleted more nucleotides, a pattern implying thymic rearrangement abnormalities. The naive, central memory and regulatory TCRB repertoires appeared to resemble one another more closely among patients than among healthy donors. In all four CD4+ subsets, TCRB CDR3 length was moderately but significantly shorter in type 1 diabetes patients. Because cDNA rather than genomic DNA was sequenced, highly expressing activated cells could have been over-represented, although no difference in activation and CD3 levels was found between groups. Only small numbers of individuals were included in the HLA sub-analyses, which left unresolved whether HLA type had any influence on TCRB rearrangement. PCR may preferentially amplify shorter templates, but because patient and control samples were amplified and corrected together, any resulting skew would affect both groups equally.

From each donor, a single peripheral blood sample of 100 to 150 mL on average was drawn into heparinised tubes. A BD FACSAria II was used to sort naive, central memory, regulatory and stem cell-like memory CD4+ T cells with a panel that included CD45RO, CCR7, CD25, CD127, CD95 and CD27. A purity above 95% was achieved for all sorted populations. Right away, PBMCs were isolated by Lymphoprep density gradient centrifugation and were stained directly, with no culture step. So that batch effects would be minimized, each experiment stained and sorted samples in pairs, pairing one healthy donor with one patient. The High Capacity cDNA Reverse Transcription Kit was used to reverse transcribe all of the isolated RNA, meaning that expressed TCRB transcripts were what got sequenced. Deep immunoSEQ sequencing was applied to naive, central memory and regulatory T cell samples, giving an average of about 3.57 million total reads per sample. Sorted cells were lysed in RLT buffer, and RNA was extracted using DNase-treated RNeasy Micro or Mini kits according to cell number. Each cell subset was processed on its own to prevent cross-contamination, while patient and healthy donor samples were processed together. TCRB sequences were amplified from cDNA with the immunoSEQ multiplex PCR, producing 87-bp fragments spanning the CDR3 region. Sequencing of the amplicons was done on the Illumina HiSeq platform. On the authors' methods: PCR bias was corrected computationally using synthetic template baselines, and reads within Hamming distance 2 were collapsed, with unmergeable singletons discarded. Reads were aligned against IMGT to assign V, D and J genes, CDR3 length and insertions or deletions at six rearrangement sites. Within each subset, clonotype counts were normalized to the number of sorted cells before true diversity and Gini coefficients were calculated with the tcR R package. The overlap coefficient, calculated on TCRB nucleotide sequences, was used to quantify repertoire sharing. Out-of-frame TCRB sequences from naive cells were analyzed as a proxy for the pre-selection repertoire. TCRdb provides this immuneACCESS table in a form limited to in-frame rearrangements. Some clones are lacking; in checked studies, under half of them reflect an unresolved V gene, and why the rest are absent is not known. V and J calls and clone size come straight from that table; D and trimming were deduced from the DNA. For this sample there are about 620,000 clones; 15% appear just once. The ten biggest clones cover 0.07% to 0.095% of the sample.

Of note for this clone: The antigen it recognizes is unknown. Qualities for individual bases were not recorded, and no much larger clone is one base off.

Unmatched junction bases come to 7, with V trimmed by 7 bases and J by 4 bases. Inclusive of the bounding cysteine and phenylalanine, the CDR3 is 14 residues long. The sequence is cut down to CDR3 DNA, 42 bases in frame from base 1. As encoded in the germline V gene (reference sequence), CDR1 is LNHDA while CDR2 is SQIVND. The TCR originated in a man in his late teens or twenties in good health. Sequences were obtained from naive CD4+ T cells from blood. In light of the paper, this sample's cell subset or site label describes: true naive CD4+ T cells. The chain links TRBV19 with TRBJ1-2, with 9 bases aligning to TRBD1. The DNA is as follows: TGTGCCAGTACCACCGACAGGGGGGTCTATGGCTACACCTTC. Its protein reads: CASTTDRGVYGYTF.